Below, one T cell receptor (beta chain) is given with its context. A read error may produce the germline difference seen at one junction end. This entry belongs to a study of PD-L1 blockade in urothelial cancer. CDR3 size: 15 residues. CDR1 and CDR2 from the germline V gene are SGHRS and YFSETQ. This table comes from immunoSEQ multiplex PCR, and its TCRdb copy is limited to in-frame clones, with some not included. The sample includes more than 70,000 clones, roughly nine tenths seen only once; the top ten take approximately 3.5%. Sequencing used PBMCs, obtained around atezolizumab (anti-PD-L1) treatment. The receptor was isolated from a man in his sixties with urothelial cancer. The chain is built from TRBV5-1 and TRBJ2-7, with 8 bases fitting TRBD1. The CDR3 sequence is CASSFWGQASFEQYF. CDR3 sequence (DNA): TGCGCCAGCAGTTTCTGGGGACAGGCGTCCTTCGAGCAGTACTTC.